This TCR beta chain was observed in a study of graft-versus-host responses after intestinal transplantation. With 5 bases removed from V and 1 base from J, the gap between germline ends came to 13 bases. The CDR3 loop spans 14 amino acids. CDR1 and CDR2 (germline): SGDLS, YYNGEE. The protocol was immunoSEQ multiplex PCR, while the TCRdb copy is restricted to in-frame clones and leaves out a portion. Among tens of thousands of clones, about 95% were seen once, and the ten largest hold approximately 0.21%. Note on this clone: Its specificity is unknown.

The sequence was collected from a human donor who was the organ donor for an intestinal transplant. This sample comprised unstimulated CD8+ T cells sorted from spleen or lymph node cells, obtained before transplant. The chain links TRBV9 to TRBJ2-7; D call uncertain. CDR3 DNA: TGTGCCAGCAGAGAAGACCAGCAGTCCTACGAGCAGTACTTC. This encodes CASREDQQSYEQYF.